A single sample is the source of the 10 T cell receptor beta chains below, sequenced in a study of blood T cell repertoires in COVID-19. Using immunoSEQ multiplex PCR, the repertoire was profiled, and TCRdb retains in-frame clones only, with some absent. Here the sample spans around 310,000 clones, 90% being singletons. The specimen sequenced was peripheral blood. The source is a woman aged 40 to 50 with COVID-19, enrolled during active disease.

This clone is a singleton in its sample. This chain joins TRBV7-3 and TRBJ2-5; 9 positions agree with TRBD1. Germline CDR1 is SGHTA and CDR2 is FQGTGA. The CDR3 consists of 15 residues. V dropped 5 bases and J dropped 4; count of bases not matched to a gene: 8. Written as DNA, the CDR3 is TGTGCCAGCAGCCCGACAGGGGGTTGGGCAGAGACCCAGTACTTC. Translated, it gives CASSPTGGWAETQYF.

This clone was seen a few times. The chain employs TRBV6-5 and TRBJ1-5; D is unclear. From germline, CDR1 is MNHEY and CDR2 SVGAGI. CDR3 length: 12 residues. V was clipped by 8 bases and J by 3 bases, with 8 bases between them. The CDR3 here is CASGSANQPQHF. Written as DNA, the CDR3 is TGTGCCAGCGGCTCCGCCAATCAGCCCCAGCATTTT.

The table lists this clone with a count of one. V and J are TRBV4-3 and TRBJ1-2, with D hard to call. Trimming took 0 bases from V and 8 from J, leaving 13 bases between them. The germline V gene has CDR1 LGHNA and CDR2 YSLEER. The CDR3 loop spans 14 amino acids. The CDR3 coding sequence is TGCGCCAGCAGCCAAGATTCCGGGGAGGGAGGCTACACCTTC. Translated, it gives CASSQDSGEGGYTF.

V is TRBV4-2 and J is TRBJ2-2; 11 nucleotides agree with TRBD2. From germline, CDR1 is LGHNA and CDR2 YNFKEQ. With V trimmed by 6 bases and J by 5 bases, 11 bases remained unmatched. The CDR3 is 17 residues long. Here the CDR3 DNA reads TGTGCCAGCAGTCGATTGACTAGCGGGGATCGGACCGGGGAGCTGTTTTTT. It encodes CASSRLTSGDRTGELFF.

This clone was recorded once. The chain links TRBV15 to TRBJ1-4, with D hard to call. V dropped 1 base and J dropped 4 bases, with 10 bases sitting between them. Per the germline V gene, CDR1 is LNHNV and CDR2 is YYDKDF (reference sequence). The CDR3 consists of 15 residues. CDR3 sequence reads: CATSRGAEVNEKLFF. The CDR3 bases are TGTGCCACCAGCAGAGGAGCCGAAGTTAATGAAAAACTGTTTTTT.

CDR3 DNA: TGTGCCAGCAAGACAGCAAACACTGAAGCTTTCTTT. This codes for CASKTANTEAFF. The V and J genes are TRBV28 and TRBJ1-1; D possibly corresponds to TRBD1 (5 bases). This CDR3 has 12 residues. V lost 7 bases, J lost 2 bases, and 8 bases lay in between. Germline V gives CDR1 MDHEN, CDR2 SYDVKM.

The rearrangement links TRBV2 to TRBJ2-5, with D possibly TRBD2 on 5 matching bases. The CDR3 has 13 amino acids. In germline, CDR1 is SNHLY, CDR2 FYNNEI. Trimming took off 8 bases at V and 5 bases at J, with 15 bases between the two ends. CDR3 nucleotide sequence: TGTGCCAGCGGGAGCTCGGCGTTGGAGACCCAGTACTTC. Translation: CASGSSALETQYF.

The V and J genes are TRBV2 and TRBJ2-5; the match to TRBD1 covers 7 bases. The CDR3 spans 14 residues. CDR1 is SNHLY, CDR2 FYNNEI, per germline. Trimming cost V 5 bases and J 2 bases; bases outside gene matches: 5. The CDR3 region has the DNA TGTGCCAGCAGTAAGGGGACAGCTCAAGAGACCCAGTACTTC. It translates to CASSKGTAQETQYF.

The V and J genes are TRBV27 and TRBJ2-7; D is ambiguous. The CDR3 length is 14 residues. Germline loops: CDR1 MNHEY, CDR2 SMNVEV (reference sequence). V was pared by 2 bases and J by 4 bases, with 12 bases between. CDR3 bases: TGTGCCAGCAGTTTAGGCAGAGGTTTTTACGAGCAGTACTTC. Translated: CASSLGRGFYEQYF.

The chain carries TRBV2 and TRBJ2-7; 9 positions agree with TRBD1. This CDR3 region has 15 residues. Losses at the gene ends were 0 bases for V and 2 bases for J; bases not matched to a gene: 2. The germline CDR1 and CDR2 sequences are SNHLY and FYNNEI. CDR3 amino acids: CASSEAGTGPYEQYF. CDR3 bases: TGTGCCAGCAGTGAAGCGGGGACAGGGCCCTACGAGCAGTACTTC. The complete variable domain, with remaining parts taken from reference TRBV2 and TRBJ2-7, reads EPEVTQTPSHQVTQMGQEVILRCVPISNHLYFYWYRQILGQKVEFLVSFYNNEISEKSEIFDDQFSVERPDGSNFTLKIRSTKLEDSAMYFCASSEAGTGPYEQYFGPGTRLTVT.